This is a list of T cell receptor beta chains from one sample in a study of blood T cell repertoires in COVID-19. Measured with immunoSEQ multiplex PCR; TCRdb has only the in-frame clones, and not every one. The sample lists hundreds of thousands of clones, approximately 90% occurring once. Sequenced sample: peripheral blood. These receptors came from a woman in her twenties or thirties with acute or convalescent COVID-19. Both conserved end residues are part of each CDR3. The order of the fields is J gene, V gene, D gene, clone size, CDR3 protein, CDR3 DNA. D genes are given only for firm matches. Clone size, where shown, is once, few, many, or a class for clones that have expanded.

j_call: TRBJ2-1; v_call: TRBV9; d_call: TRBD2; clone_size: .; cdr3_aa: CASSVAPSGANGNEQFF; cdr3_nt: TGTGCCAGCAGCGTAGCGCCTAGCGGGGCCAACGGGAATGAGCAGTTCTTC
j_call: TRBJ1-2; v_call: TRBV7-9; d_call: .; clone_size: .; cdr3_aa: CASSPPVPTEAINYGYTF; cdr3_nt: TGTGCCAGCAGCCCCCCCGTCCCGACAGAAGCAATTAACTATGGCTACACCTTC
j_call: TRBJ2-7; v_call: TRBV6-2/TRBV6-3; d_call: .; clone_size: .; cdr3_aa: CASSYIPRVHMGAYEQYF; cdr3_nt: TGTGCCAGCAGTTACATTCCCCGCGTTCATATGGGGGCTTACGAGCAGTACTTC
j_call: TRBJ1-6; v_call: TRBV6-5; d_call: .; clone_size: .; cdr3_aa: CASSFKAGQGRSPLHF; cdr3_nt: TGTGCCAGCAGTTTTAAGGCAGGGCAGGGTCGTTCACCCCTCCACTTT
j_call: TRBJ2-4; v_call: TRBV24-1; d_call: TRBD1; clone_size: .; cdr3_aa: CATSERDRGKNIQYF; cdr3_nt: TGTGCCACCAGTGAAAGGGACAGGGGAAAAAACATTCAGTACTTC
j_call: TRBJ2-3; v_call: TRBV27; d_call: TRBD1; clone_size: .; cdr3_aa: CASSLSFRGLDTQYF; cdr3_nt: TGTGCCAGCAGTTTATCTTTCAGGGGGCTTGATACGCAGTATTTT
j_call: TRBJ2-1; v_call: TRBV4-2; d_call: TRBD1; clone_size: .; cdr3_aa: CASSQAAGTDNEQFF; cdr3_nt: TGTGCCAGCAGCCAGGCCGCCGGGACAGACAATGAGCAGTTCTTC
j_call: TRBJ2-2; v_call: TRBV7-9; d_call: .; clone_size: .; cdr3_aa: CASSLGANTGELFF; cdr3_nt: TGTGCCAGCAGCTTAGGCGCTAACACCGGGGAGCTGTTTTTT
j_call: TRBJ2-7; v_call: TRBV10-1; d_call: .; clone_size: .; cdr3_aa: CASSRDKTLGEQYF; cdr3_nt: TGCGCCAGCAGCCGGGACAAAACCCTGGGGGAGCAGTACTTC
j_call: TRBJ2-3; v_call: TRBV5-5; d_call: .; clone_size: once; cdr3_aa: CASSSQRVSTDTQYF; cdr3_nt: TGTGCCAGCAGCTCCCAGCGGGTTAGCACAGATACGCAGTATTTT
j_call: TRBJ1-1; v_call: TRBV11-3; d_call: TRBD1; clone_size: .; cdr3_aa: CASSLQGQGNSEAFF; cdr3_nt: TGTGCCAGCAGCCTCCAGGGACAGGGAAACTCTGAAGCTTTCTTT
j_call: TRBJ1-2; v_call: TRBV2; d_call: TRBD1; clone_size: .; cdr3_aa: CASRGDRDYGYTF; cdr3_nt: TGTGCCAGCAGGGGGGACAGAGACTATGGCTACACCTTC
j_call: TRBJ2-7; v_call: TRBV28; d_call: .; clone_size: .; cdr3_aa: CASTGTYEQYF; cdr3_nt: TGTGCCAGCACCGGGACCTACGAGCAGTACTTC
j_call: TRBJ1-4; v_call: TRBV11-2; d_call: TRBD1; clone_size: few; cdr3_aa: CASRPLDREDEKLFF; cdr3_nt: TGTGCCAGCAGACCCCTGGACAGGGAGGATGAAAAACTGTTTTTT
j_call: TRBJ2-3; v_call: TRBV6-5; d_call: .; clone_size: .; cdr3_aa: CASSREDTQYF; cdr3_nt: TGTGCCAGCAGCCGGGAGGATACGCAGTATTTT
j_call: TRBJ2-1; v_call: TRBV29-1; d_call: TRBD2; clone_size: .; cdr3_aa: CSVVTSGGLNEQFF; cdr3_nt: TGCAGCGTTGTAACTAGCGGGGGCCTCAATGAGCAGTTCTTC
j_call: TRBJ1-2; v_call: TRBV27; d_call: TRBD1; clone_size: .; cdr3_aa: CASSLNRDRINYGYTF; cdr3_nt: TGTGCCAGCAGTCTAAACCGGGACAGAATAAACTATGGCTACACCTTC
j_call: TRBJ1-2; v_call: TRBV12-3/TRBV12-4; d_call: .; clone_size: .; cdr3_aa: CASSFEEGYGYTF; cdr3_nt: TGTGCCAGCAGTTTCGAGGAGGGCTATGGCTACACCTTC
j_call: TRBJ1-4; v_call: TRBV9; d_call: TRBD1; clone_size: few; cdr3_aa: CASSATGTGGELFF; cdr3_nt: TGTGCCAGCAGCGCTACCGGGACAGGGGGAGAACTGTTTTTT
j_call: TRBJ2-5; v_call: TRBV28; d_call: TRBD1; clone_size: .; cdr3_aa: CASLRQGAGKTQYF; cdr3_nt: TGTGCCAGCCTCAGGCAGGGGGCGGGGAAGACCCAGTACTTC
j_call: TRBJ1-2; v_call: TRBV4-1; d_call: .; clone_size: .; cdr3_aa: CASSQQLDRLDGYTF; cdr3_nt: TGCGCCAGCAGCCAACAACTTGACAGGCTAGATGGCTACACCTTC
j_call: TRBJ2-7; v_call: TRBV5-1; d_call: TRBD1; clone_size: once; cdr3_aa: CASSSPGQGTYEQYF; cdr3_nt: TGCGCCAGCAGCTCACCGGGACAGGGGACCTACGAGCAGTACTTC
j_call: TRBJ2-7; v_call: TRBV7-2; d_call: .; clone_size: .; cdr3_aa: CASSPPGHTYEQYF; cdr3_nt: TGTGCCAGCAGCCCGCCGGGACACACATACGAGCAGTACTTC
j_call: TRBJ1-1; v_call: TRBV3-1/TRBV3-2; d_call: .; clone_size: .; cdr3_aa: CASSRGNTEAFF; cdr3_nt: TGTGCCAGCAGTCGGGGGAACACTGAAGCTTTCTTT
j_call: TRBJ1-1; v_call: TRBV29-1; d_call: .; clone_size: .; cdr3_aa: CSVDRGMNTEAFF; cdr3_nt: TGCAGCGTTGATCGGGGGATGAACACTGAAGCTTTCTTT
j_call: TRBJ1-2; v_call: TRBV19; d_call: TRBD1; clone_size: .; cdr3_aa: CASSSDRGFLGYGYTF; cdr3_nt: TGTGCCAGTAGTTCGGACAGGGGATTTCTGGGGTATGGCTACACCTTC
j_call: TRBJ2-7; v_call: TRBV7-2; d_call: TRBD2; clone_size: .; cdr3_aa: CASTRIGTSGGADEQYF; cdr3_nt: TGTGCCAGCACTCGTATCGGGACTAGCGGGGGGGCCGACGAGCAGTACTTC
j_call: TRBJ2-3; v_call: TRBV27; d_call: .; clone_size: .; cdr3_aa: CASSPRAPTDTQYF; cdr3_nt: TGTGCCAGCAGTCCCCGCGCTCCCACAGATACGCAGTATTTT
j_call: TRBJ2-2; v_call: TRBV4-1; d_call: .; clone_size: .; cdr3_aa: CASSQGGHNTGELFF; cdr3_nt: TGCGCCAGCAGCCAAGGGGGACATAACACCGGGGAGCTGTTTTTT
j_call: TRBJ2-1; v_call: TRBV5-1; d_call: TRBD2; clone_size: .; cdr3_aa: CASSLVQRGDNEQFF; cdr3_nt: TGCGCCAGCAGCTTGGTCCAGCGGGGGGACAATGAGCAGTTCTTC
j_call: TRBJ2-7; v_call: TRBV7-2; d_call: TRBD1; clone_size: .; cdr3_aa: CASSETGYEQYF; cdr3_nt: TGTGCCAGCAGCGAGACAGGGTACGAGCAGTACTTC
j_call: TRBJ2-6; v_call: TRBV7-3; d_call: TRBD1; clone_size: .; cdr3_aa: CASRPTGGSHSGANVLTF; cdr3_nt: TGTGCCAGCAGACCGACAGGGGGATCGCACTCTGGGGCCAACGTCCTGACTTTC
j_call: TRBJ1-2; v_call: TRBV11-2; d_call: .; clone_size: .; cdr3_aa: CASSLGARGHGYTF; cdr3_nt: TGTGCCAGTTCCCTGGGGGCCAGGGGACATGGCTACACCTTC
j_call: TRBJ2-1; v_call: TRBV7-8; d_call: .; clone_size: .; cdr3_aa: CASSLRRGSYNEQFF; cdr3_nt: TGTGCCAGCAGCTTGCGCCGGGGGAGCTACAATGAGCAGTTCTTC
j_call: TRBJ2-7; v_call: TRBV6-5; d_call: TRBD1; clone_size: .; cdr3_aa: CASSSIGTGRYEQYF; cdr3_nt: TGTGCCAGCAGTTCTATCGGGACAGGAAGATACGAGCAGTACTTC
j_call: TRBJ2-5; v_call: TRBV5-1; d_call: TRBD2; clone_size: .; cdr3_aa: CASSFSGGLEETQYF; cdr3_nt: TGCGCCAGCAGCTTTAGCGGGGGCCTGGAAGAGACCCAGTACTTC
j_call: TRBJ1-2; v_call: TRBV29-1; d_call: TRBD1; clone_size: .; cdr3_aa: CSARQGLNYGYTF; cdr3_nt: TGCAGCGCTCGACAGGGTTTGAACTATGGCTACACCTTC
j_call: TRBJ2-5; v_call: TRBV24-1; d_call: TRBD1; clone_size: .; cdr3_aa: CATSDSGTGKETQYF; cdr3_nt: TGTGCCACCAGTGATTCCGGGACAGGGAAAGAGACCCAGTACTTC
j_call: TRBJ2-1; v_call: TRBV28; d_call: TRBD2; clone_size: .; cdr3_aa: CASTPFFSGGLSYNEQFF; cdr3_nt: TGTGCCAGCACTCCTTTTTTTAGCGGGGGGCTAAGCTACAATGAGCAGTTCTTC
j_call: TRBJ2-2; v_call: TRBV7-2; d_call: .; clone_size: .; cdr3_aa: CASSLAPANTGELFF; cdr3_nt: TGTGCCAGCAGCTTAGCCCCAGCGAACACCGGGGAGCTGTTTTTT
j_call: TRBJ2-1; v_call: TRBV5-1; d_call: TRBD1; clone_size: .; cdr3_aa: CASSPGQGSYNEQFF; cdr3_nt: TGCGCCAGCAGCCCGGGACAGGGCTCCTACAATGAGCAGTTCTTC
j_call: TRBJ2-7; v_call: TRBV11-2; d_call: TRBD2; clone_size: .; cdr3_aa: CASSLDPRGGYEQYF; cdr3_nt: TGTGCCAGCAGCTTAGACCCGCGGGGGGGCTACGAGCAGTACTTC
j_call: TRBJ2-7; v_call: TRBV4-2; d_call: TRBD1; clone_size: .; cdr3_aa: CASSQGQGLGEQYF; cdr3_nt: TGTGCCAGCAGCCAAGGACAGGGGCTAGGGGAGCAGTACTTC
j_call: TRBJ2-1; v_call: TRBV27; d_call: TRBD2; clone_size: .; cdr3_aa: CASSLRVAGASLTNYNEQFF; cdr3_nt: TGTGCCAGCAGTTTAAGAGTAGCGGGGGCCTCCCTAACTAACTACAATGAGCAGTTCTTC
j_call: TRBJ2-1; v_call: TRBV4-1; d_call: TRBD2; clone_size: .; cdr3_aa: CASSGGGNEQFF; cdr3_nt: TGCGCCAGCAGCGGGGGGGGGAATGAGCAGTTCTTC
j_call: TRBJ2-1; v_call: TRBV4-1; d_call: .; clone_size: .; cdr3_aa: CASSPQGSAYNEQFF; cdr3_nt: TGCGCCAGCAGCCCGCAGGGGAGCGCCTACAATGAGCAGTTCTTC
j_call: TRBJ1-1; v_call: TRBV5-1; d_call: .; clone_size: .; cdr3_aa: CASSFRNLRAGTEAFF; cdr3_nt: TGCGCCAGCAGCTTCAGGAATCTCAGGGCCGGTACTGAAGCTTTCTTT
j_call: TRBJ2-5; v_call: TRBV18; d_call: .; clone_size: .; cdr3_aa: CASSPGSQETQYF; cdr3_nt: TGTGCCAGCTCACCAGGCAGTCAAGAGACCCAGTACTTC
j_call: TRBJ1-2; v_call: TRBV2; d_call: TRBD1; clone_size: .; cdr3_aa: CASTLQGTLLYGYTF; cdr3_nt: TGTGCCAGCACCCTACAGGGGACCCTCCTCTATGGCTACACCTTC
j_call: TRBJ1-4; v_call: TRBV27; d_call: TRBD1; clone_size: .; cdr3_aa: CASREQGAVNEKLFF; cdr3_nt: TGTGCCAGCAGGGAGCAGGGGGCGGTTAATGAAAAACTGTTTTTT
j_call: TRBJ2-3; v_call: TRBV19; d_call: TRBD2; clone_size: .; cdr3_aa: CASSSGGATDTQYF; cdr3_nt: TGTGCCAGTAGTAGCGGGGGGGCCACCGATACGCAGTATTTT
j_call: TRBJ1-2; v_call: TRBV29-1; d_call: .; clone_size: .; cdr3_aa: CSIEGHRANYGYTF; cdr3_nt: TGCAGCATTGAAGGTCACAGGGCTAACTATGGCTACACCTTC
j_call: TRBJ2-1; v_call: TRBV2; d_call: TRBD1; clone_size: once; cdr3_aa: CASTGPGQGTLDEQFF; cdr3_nt: TGTGCCAGCACTGGACCGGGACAGGGTACGTTAGATGAGCAGTTCTTC
j_call: TRBJ2-1; v_call: TRBV6-1; d_call: .; clone_size: .; cdr3_aa: CASSEGRVFRSYNEQFF; cdr3_nt: TGTGCCAGCAGTGAGGGGAGAGTTTTTCGGTCCTACAATGAGCAGTTCTTC
j_call: TRBJ2-4; v_call: TRBV5-4; d_call: TRBD1; clone_size: .; cdr3_aa: CASSFKTGGDIQYF; cdr3_nt: TGTGCCAGCAGCTTTAAGACAGGGGGGGACATTCAGTACTTC